The present T cell receptor beta chain was sequenced within a study of shared clonotypes between healthy human individuals. A note on this clone: Its antigen is not identified.

Recent vaccinations or acute infections were absent in the healthy HIV-negative adult donors. An assay was performed, and its level was deep. Template amounts of roughly 280 ng DNA, about 30,000 T cell genomes, were employed in unsorted PBMC replicate PCRs. Generated by immunoSEQ multiplex PCR, the TCRdb table keeps only in-frame clones and is missing some. The data hold fewer than 650,000 clones, with roughly four fifths observed a single time. Germline V lookup: CDR1 SGHVS, CDR2 FQNEAQ. The CDR3 sequence is 15 residues long. The ends were cut back, 1 base at V and 7 bases at J, with 14 bases in the middle. Study-wide findings and caveats: The donor pool, a small one, limited the genetic and exposure-history diversity represented.

The rearrangement joins TRBV7-8 to TRBJ2-1, with D perhaps matching TRBD1 (6 bases). Sequenced input: PBMCs. The TCR comes from a woman between 40 and 50 years old in good health. Some clones in this sample may be carry-over from other donors' samples. Here the CDR3 DNA reads TGTGCCAGCAGCTTAGATGGACAGTTTAGTAATGAGCAGTTCTTC. Protein: CASSLDGQFSNEQFF.